These 24 T cell receptor beta chains were sequenced from one sample in a study of blood T cell repertoires in COVID-19. Clones were sequenced by immunoSEQ multiplex PCR, and TCRdb holds only the in-frame ones, with some missing. This repertoire shows a few hundred thousand clones, more than 70% found once; its top ten account for around 2.5%. Sequenced material: PBMCs or T cells enriched from blood (not recorded which). Receptor source: a woman aged 40 to 55 with acute COVID-19.

This clone appeared once. The rearrangement uses TRBV6-2 or TRBV6-3 and TRBJ2-5; 8 nucleotides align to TRBD1. Unmatched junction bases numbered 7, after V lost 3 bases and J lost 1 base. In germline, CDR1 is MNHEY, CDR2 SVGEGT. The CDR3 runs 16 residues. Here the CDR3 DNA reads TGTGCCAGCAGTTATCATCAGGGGGCGCCCCAAGAGACCCAGTACTTC. This codes for CASSYHQGAPQETQYF.

This rearrangement joins TRBV7-6 to TRBJ2-1, with TRBD2 matching 7 bases. From germline, CDR1 is SGHVS and CDR2 FNYEAQ. The CDR3 loop spans 16 amino acids. The V and J ends lost 4 bases and 4 bases, in that order; junction bases with no gene match: 10. DNA for the CDR3: TGTGCCAGCAGCTACACCCTGGGAGGGCTGTACAATGAGCAGTTCTTC. It encodes CASSYTLGGLYNEQFF.

The CDR3 nucleotides are TGCGCCAGCAGCCAAGATCTAGCGGTGGGGAATGAGCAGTTCTTC. Encoded protein: CASSQDLAVGNEQFF. The rearrangement joins TRBV4-3 to TRBJ2-1; 7 nucleotides match TRBD2. The CDR3 has 15 residues. Germline V gene data show CDR1 as LGHNA and CDR2 as YSLEER. With V trimmed by 0 bases and J by 7 bases, 6 bases remained unmatched.

The V call is TRBV25-1, the J call TRBJ1-4, with TRBD1 as a possible D gene (6 bases). The germline V gene has CDR1 MGHDK and CDR2 SYGVNS. The CDR3 has 15 residues. Deletions cut 5 bases from V and 1 base from J, with 11 bases between. The CDR3 nucleotides are TGTGCCAGCAGTTCTCAACAGGGAACTAATGAAAAACTGTTTTTT. It encodes CASSSQQGTNEKLFF.

The rearrangement uses TRBV24-1 and TRBJ1-1; TRBD1 might be the D (6 bases). The CDR3 spans 14 residues. Germline V gene sequence: CDR1 KGHDR, CDR2 SFDVKD. Trimming shortened V by 8 bases and J by 3 bases, and 15 bases separated the two germline ends. The CDR3 is CATTPQGADTEAFF. DNA for the CDR3: TGTGCCACCACCCCACAGGGTGCGGACACTGAAGCTTTCTTT.

CDR3 nucleotide sequence: TGCGCCAGCAGCCAAGGGTCCGGGGGGCGTGATAGCACTGAAGCTTTCTTT. Amino acids: CASSQGSGGRDSTEAFF. This sequence joins TRBV4-1 and TRBJ1-1; maybe TRBD1 (6 bases). The germline V gene has CDR1 MGHRA and CDR2 YSYEKL. The V and J ends lost 1 base and 4 bases respectively, with 19 bases between them. The CDR3 is 17 residues long.

This chain connects TRBV27 to TRBJ1-6; D is ambiguous. This CDR3 has 18 amino acids. Germline values: CDR1 MNHEY, CDR2 SMNVEV (reference sequence). Trimming took off 1 base at V and 5 bases at J, with 18 bases between the two ends. The CDR3 DNA follows: TGTGCCAGCAGTTTATACCCCGCTGCCAGGCCCAATAATTCACCCCTCCACTTT. Amino acids: CASSLYPAARPNNSPLHF.

The chain recombines TRBV19 with TRBJ1-5, with 9 bases that match TRBD1. Germline trimming cut 4 bases from V and 6 bases from J; bases unmatched to any gene: 4. The CDR3 contains 14 residues. Germline CDR1 reads LNHDA; CDR2 reads SQIVND (reference sequence). This CDR3 reads CASSTRTGVQPQHF. In nucleotides, the CDR3 is TGTGCCAGTAGTACCCGGACAGGGGTTCAGCCCCAGCATTTT.

This clone has a single count. The rearrangement links TRBV30 to TRBJ2-2, with 12 bases that match TRBD2. The CDR3 runs to 15 residues. J was trimmed by 6 bases and V by 1 base; bases with no gene match: 3. Germline-derived CDR1 and CDR2 are GTSNPN and SVGIG (reference sequence). The CDR3 nucleotides read TGTGCCTGGAGTGGGACTAGCGGGATAGCCGGGGAGCTGTTTTTT. Encoded protein: CAWSGTSGIAGELFF.

The chain carries TRBV24-1 and TRBJ2-2; no definite D call. V dropped 5 bases and J dropped 1 base, with 7 bases sitting between them. Germline V gene data show CDR1 as KGHDR and CDR2 as SFDVKD. The CDR3 covers 14 residues. The CDR3 DNA reads TGTGCCACCAGTGCTGAGTGGAACACCGGGGAGCTGTTTTTT. This gives the protein CATSAEWNTGELFF.

The CDR3 spells CAWVLGGGYNEQFF. The CDR3, as DNA: TGTGCTTGGGTTTTAGGGGGGGGATACAATGAGCAGTTCTTC. The V gene is TRBV30, the J gene TRBJ2-1, with D tentatively TRBD2 (7 bases). The CDR3 totals 14 residues. CDR1 is GTSNPN and CDR2 is SVGIG in the germline V gene (reference sequence).

V is TRBV9 and J is TRBJ2-2; the match to TRBD1 covers 9 bases. Looked up from germline, CDR1 is SGDLS and CDR2 is YYNGEE. The CDR3 spans 15 residues. With 4 bases clipped from V and 4 bases from J, the junction kept 5 bases outside the gene matches. Here the CDR3 DNA reads TGTGCCAGCAGCAGCCGGACAGGGGTCACCGGGGAGCTGTTTTTT. Residues: CASSSRTGVTGELFF.

The chain couples TRBV20-1 to TRBJ2-3; D is unclear. CDR3 size: 14 residues. Germline V CDR1 and CDR2: DFQATT, SNEGSKA (reference sequence). V dropped 3 bases and J dropped 0 bases, with 10 bases sitting between them. The chain's CDR3 is CSASPLSSTDTQYF. The DNA for the CDR3 is TGCAGTGCTAGTCCTCTATCTAGCACAGATACGCAGTATTTT.

The J gene is TRBJ2-7, the V gene TRBV5-6; 9 nucleotides line up with TRBD1. The CDR3 length is 14 residues. J lost 2 bases, V lost 4 bases, and 4 bases had no gene match. The germline V gene has CDR1 SGHDT and CDR2 YYEEEE. The CDR3 DNA reads TGTGCCAGCAGCCAAGGACAGGGGCCCTACGAGCAGTACGTC. It translates to CASSQGQGPYEQYV.

This sequence joins TRBV11-2 and TRBJ2-7; 12 nucleotides match TRBD1. Unmatched junction bases numbered 11, after V lost 5 bases and J lost 9 bases. This CDR3 has 15 amino acids. Germline V gene sequence: CDR1 SGHAT, CDR2 FQNNGV. The CDR3 loop reads CASSHGTGGLLVQYF. The CDR3 bases are TGTGCCAGCAGCCACGGGACAGGGGGCCTTTTAGTGCAGTACTTC.

The chain combines TRBV7-9 with TRBJ2-5, with 13 bases that match TRBD2. J lost 2 bases, V lost 3 bases, and 6 bases had no gene match. The CDR3 sequence is 17 residues long. Germline lookup yields CDR1 SEHNR and CDR2 FQNEAQ (reference sequence). This CDR3 is CASSFSLLAGGQETQYF. CDR3 bases: TGTGCCAGCAGCTTCTCACTACTAGCGGGGGGGCAAGAGACCCAGTACTTC.

The rearrangement uses TRBV21-1 and TRBJ1-2; the table's D gene call, TRBD1, was not cross checked with the DNA. TRBV21-1 is a pseudogene. There are 14 residues in the CDR3. This CDR3 is CARSLPDSVYGYTF. CDR3 in DNA: TGTGCCAGGTCCCTTCCCGACAGTGTCTATGGCTACACCTTC.

The chain carries TRBV5-1 and TRBJ2-2, with D possibly being TRBD2 (5 bases). The germline CDR1 and CDR2 sequences are SGHRS and YFSETQ. This CDR3 comprises 15 residues. V was trimmed by 6 bases and J by 0 bases, leaving 12 bases between them. This CDR3 is CASMAGGANTGELFF. DNA of the CDR3: TGCGCCAGCATGGCTGGAGGCGCGAACACCGGGGAGCTGTTTTTT. Using reference TRBV5-1 and TRBJ2-2 for the parts outside the CDR3, the full variable domain is KAGVTQTPRYLIKTRGQQVTLSCSPISGHRSVSWYQQTPGQGLQFLFEYFSETQRNKGNFPGRFSGRQFSNSRSEMNVSTLELGDSALYLCASMAGGANTGELFFGEGSRLTVL.

V gene TRBV5-4 combines with J gene TRBJ1-2, with D unresolved. From germline, CDR1 is SGHNT and CDR2 YYREEE (reference sequence). The CDR3 has 15 amino acids. The V gene lost 3 bases and the J gene lost 0 bases, with 12 bases spanning the gap. The CDR3 DNA is TGTGCCAGCAGCTCCCATCTCTTAGCTAACTATGGCTACACCTTC. This encodes CASSSHLLANYGYTF. Filled out from reference TRBV5-4 and TRBJ1-2, the complete variable domain reads ETGVTQSPTHLIKTRGQQVTLRCSSQSGHNTVSWYQQALGQGPQFIFQYYREEENGRGNFPPRFSGLQFPNYSSELNVNALELDDSALYLCASSSHLLANYGYTFGSGTRLTVV.

This clone appeared a single time. The V gene is TRBV5-4, the J gene TRBJ2-3, with TRBD2 matching over 10 bases. CDR3 size: 17 residues. With 0 bases clipped from V and 0 bases from J, the junction kept 4 bases outside the gene matches. Germline V lookup: CDR1 SGHNT, CDR2 YYREEE (reference sequence). The CDR3: CASSLDRAGGSTDTQYF. The CDR3 DNA reads TGTGCCAGCAGCTTGGACCGAGCGGGGGGGAGCACAGATACGCAGTATTTT. Full variable domain (remainder filled in from reference TRBV5-4 and TRBJ2-3): ETGVTQSPTHLIKTRGQQVTLRCSSQSGHNTVSWYQQALGQGPQFIFQYYREEENGRGNFPPRFSGLQFPNYSSELNVNALELDDSALYLCASSLDRAGGSTDTQYFGPGTRLTVL.

This chain links TRBV5-6 with TRBJ1-2; 8 bases agree with TRBD1. The CDR3 consists of 15 residues. Germline V gene lookup returns CDR1 SGHDT and CDR2 YYEEEE. V shed 0 bases and J 8 bases; nucleotides not matched to a gene: 9. The chain's CDR3 is CASSLAGDRGEGYTF. The CDR3, as DNA: TGTGCCAGCAGCTTGGCTGGAGACAGGGGAGAAGGCTACACCTTC. The variable domain in full, with the rest retrieved from reference TRBV5-6 and TRBJ1-2, is DAGVTQSPTHLIKTRGQQVTLRCSPKSGHDTVSWYQQALGQGPQFIFQYYEEEERQRGNFPDRFSGHQFPNYSSELNVNALLLGDSALYLCASSLAGDRGEGYTFGSGTRLTVV.

The chain combines TRBV7-2 with TRBJ1-5, with a tentative D call TRBD1 (6 bases). V lost 5 bases, J lost 10 bases, and 12 bases lay in between. Germline V gives CDR1 SGHTA, CDR2 FQGNSA. CDR3 size: 12 residues. CDR3 amino acids: CASSLQGRPQHF. The CDR3, as DNA: TGTGCCAGCAGCCTGCAGGGGAGACCCCAGCATTTT.

The chain links TRBV19 to TRBJ1-1; 9 bases line up with TRBD1. The V gene end was trimmed by 5 bases and the J gene end by 2 bases; junction bases not matched to a gene: 9. The CDR3 loop spans 16 amino acids. Germline V gene lookup returns CDR1 LNHDA and CDR2 SQIVND (reference sequence). CDR3 bases: TGTGCCAGTAGTGGGAACGACAGGGGGGGAAACACTGAAGCTTTCTTT. This codes for CASSGNDRGGNTEAFF.

This clone has just one count. This chain joins TRBV30 and TRBJ1-1; no definite D call. The germline CDR1 and CDR2 sequences are GTSNPN and SVGIG (reference sequence). V was pared by 0 bases and J by 11 bases, with 16 bases between. This CDR3 has 13 amino acids. The CDR3 DNA sequence: TGTGCCTGGAGTGTAAGCGACCCCCGGCAGGCTTTCTTT. This codes for CAWSVSDPRQAFF. The whole variable domain, filled in from reference TRBV30 and TRBJ1-1, reads SQTIHQWPATLVQPVGSPLSLECTVEGTSNPNLYWYRQAAGRGLQLLFYSVGIGQISSEVPQNLSASRPQDRQFILSSKKLLLSDSGFYLCAWSVSDPRQAFFGQGTRLTVV.